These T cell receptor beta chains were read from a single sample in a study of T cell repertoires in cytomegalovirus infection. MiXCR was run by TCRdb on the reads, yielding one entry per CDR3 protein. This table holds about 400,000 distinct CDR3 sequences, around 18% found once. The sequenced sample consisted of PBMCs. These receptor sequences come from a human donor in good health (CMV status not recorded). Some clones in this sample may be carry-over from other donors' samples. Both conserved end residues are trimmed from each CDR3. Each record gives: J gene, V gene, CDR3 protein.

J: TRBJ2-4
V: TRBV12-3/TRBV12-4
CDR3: ASSPTSGLDGYGIQY

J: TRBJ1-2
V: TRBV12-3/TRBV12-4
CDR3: ASSLFPGGDYGYT

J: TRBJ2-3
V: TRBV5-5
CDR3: ASSLDGAATQY

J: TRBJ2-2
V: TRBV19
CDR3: ASSEHNTGELF

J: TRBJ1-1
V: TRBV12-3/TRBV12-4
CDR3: ASTLTWGGFMNTEAF

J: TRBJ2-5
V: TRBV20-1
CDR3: SAVHRSPTETQY

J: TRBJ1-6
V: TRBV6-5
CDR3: ASRRQGGVGSYNSPLH

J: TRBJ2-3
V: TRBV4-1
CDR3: ASSQVTASGTDTQY

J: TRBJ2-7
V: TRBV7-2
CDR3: ASKPGGGSYEQY

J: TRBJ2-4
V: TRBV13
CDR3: ASSPPSKNIQY

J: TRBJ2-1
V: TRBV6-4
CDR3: ASRAGAYNEQF

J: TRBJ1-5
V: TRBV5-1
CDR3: ASSLEGPLGGQPQH

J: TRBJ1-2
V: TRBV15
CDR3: ATSTGTGVDGYT

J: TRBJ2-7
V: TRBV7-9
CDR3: ASSLEGTSGNYEQY

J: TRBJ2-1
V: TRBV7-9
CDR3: ASSLEGWQQF

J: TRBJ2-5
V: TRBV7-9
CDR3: ASSLALGGETQY

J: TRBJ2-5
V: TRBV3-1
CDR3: ASSQEVGGQQTQY

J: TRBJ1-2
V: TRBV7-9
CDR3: ASITSPDIYGYT

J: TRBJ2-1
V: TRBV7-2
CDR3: ASSPRPGVANEQF

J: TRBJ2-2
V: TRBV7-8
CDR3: ASRFLAGPTGELF

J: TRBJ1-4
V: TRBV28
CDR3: ASKCYNEKLF

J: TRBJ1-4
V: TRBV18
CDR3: ASSPGTGREKLF

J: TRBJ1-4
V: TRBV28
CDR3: ASSLATATNEKLF

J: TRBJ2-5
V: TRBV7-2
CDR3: ASAEGTRTTQY

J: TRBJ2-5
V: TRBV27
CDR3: ASSGYRLAGDETQY

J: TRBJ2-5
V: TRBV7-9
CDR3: ASSLLSRAETQY

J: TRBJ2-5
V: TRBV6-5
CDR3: ASSYGDRQETQY

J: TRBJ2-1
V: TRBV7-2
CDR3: ASSSKGLAGGPKRYNEQF

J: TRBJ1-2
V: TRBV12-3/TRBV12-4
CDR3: ASSPQDRVLFSYGYT

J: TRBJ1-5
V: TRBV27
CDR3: ASSPYWATSRPQPQH

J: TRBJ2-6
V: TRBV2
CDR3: ASSGTSGANVLT

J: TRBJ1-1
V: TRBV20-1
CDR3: SARRGGGLNTEAF

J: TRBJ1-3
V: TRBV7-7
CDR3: ASSPGQGPGNTIY

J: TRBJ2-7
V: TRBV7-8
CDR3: ASSPGRGQSYEQY

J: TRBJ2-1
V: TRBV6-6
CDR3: ASSNRGDNEQF

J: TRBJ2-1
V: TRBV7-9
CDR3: ASSPRWTSGRGEQF

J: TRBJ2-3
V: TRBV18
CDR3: ASSPGLAGFTQY

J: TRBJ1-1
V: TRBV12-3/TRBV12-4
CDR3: ASSFIQGSTEAF

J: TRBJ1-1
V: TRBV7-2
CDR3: ASSPRGGEAF

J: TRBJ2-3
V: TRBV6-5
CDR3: ASSPSGRDTQY

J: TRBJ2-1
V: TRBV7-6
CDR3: ASSLRGGRRAFEQF

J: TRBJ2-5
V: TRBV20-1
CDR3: SAKQGAGETQY

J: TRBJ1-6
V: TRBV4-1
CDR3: ASSQEYPRSPLH

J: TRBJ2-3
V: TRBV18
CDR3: ASSLDPSSTDTQY

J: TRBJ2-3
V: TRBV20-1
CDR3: SAPPRYRDTQY

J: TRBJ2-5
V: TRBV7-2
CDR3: ASSLLKTSGVVETQY

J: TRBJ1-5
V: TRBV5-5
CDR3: ASSLGPDTFSNQPQH

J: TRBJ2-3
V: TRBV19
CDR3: ASSATGGPTDTQY

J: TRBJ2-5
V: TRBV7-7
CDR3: ASSPNSGGGSQY

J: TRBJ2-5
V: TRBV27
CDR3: ASSLGRAAETQY

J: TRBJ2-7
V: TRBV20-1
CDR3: SATFAADPGEQY

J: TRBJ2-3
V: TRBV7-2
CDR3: ASSFRGGGTDTQY

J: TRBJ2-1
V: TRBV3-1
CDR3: ASSHRDRASNEQF

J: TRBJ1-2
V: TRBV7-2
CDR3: ASSPQGGLYGYT

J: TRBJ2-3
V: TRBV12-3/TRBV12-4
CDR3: ASSPDTSMPSTDTQY

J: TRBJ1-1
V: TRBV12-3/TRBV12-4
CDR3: ASNLDGTVNTEAF

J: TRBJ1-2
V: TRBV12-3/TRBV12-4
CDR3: ASSHRQYGYT